Each of the 25 T cell receptor beta chains below was sequenced from the same sample in a study of T cell clonality in common variable immunodeficiency (dated by TCRdb to the mid-2010s). What the study reported, not specific to this receptor: Fewer deletions and N-nucleotide insertions were reportedly observed in CVID TCRbeta sequences, and highly modified clones with 13 or more V deletions were reportedly absent from CVID TCRbeta sequences.

For these receptors, no antigen is known. Libraries were prepared through the immunoSEQ multiplex PCR assay. TCRdb took over this immuneACCESS table, retaining in-frame rearrangements with V and J assigned. Such tables are incomplete; in checked studies, under half of the missing clones stem from an unresolved V gene, and the remainder is unexplained. Across this sample, about 20,000 clones were tabulated and none appeared just once. The top ten constitute under 3% of the sample. The sequenced sample consisted of peripheral blood mononuclear cells. Receptors originate from a human donor with common variable immunodeficiency.

This clone was recorded a few times. Read coverage stops 3 residues before the CDR3 terminus; the germline J gene supplies the remainder. V usage is TRBV19 and J usage is TRBJ2-1; D is perhaps TRBD1 or TRBD2 (7 bases each). The CDR3 sequence is 19 residues long. From germline, CDR1 is LNHDA and CDR2 SQIVND (reference sequence). V was trimmed by 5 bases and J by 1 base, leaving 24 bases between them. CDR3 sequence: CASSPDPGGGAPSYNEQFF. The sequenced CDR3 bases are TGTGCCAGTAGTCCGGATCCAGGGGGAGGGGCCCCGTCCTACAATGAG.

Only a few counts were recorded for this clone. From the germline J gene comes the end of the CDR3, since the read stops 3 residues before it. The sample carries other DNA sequences with the same CDR3. The rearrangement joins TRBV18 to TRBJ2-5, with 11 bases lining up with TRBD1. In germline, CDR1 is KGHSH, CDR2 LQKENI. The CDR3 has 16 residues. The V and J ends lost 1 base and 5 bases, in that order; junction bases with no gene match: 6. CDR3 loop: CASSPRHRDRGETQYF. CDR3 bases read: TGTGCCAGCTCACCACGGCACCGGGACAGGGGGGAGACC. Looking up the rest from reference TRBV18 and TRBJ2-5 gives the full variable domain: NAGVMQNPRHLVRRRGQEARLRCSPMKGHSHVYWYRQLPEEGLKFMVYLQKENIIDESGMPKERFSAEFPKEGPSILRIQQVVRGDSAAYFCASSPRHRDRGETQYFGPGTRLLVL.

This clone was counted only a few times. The read comes to an end 3 residues before the CDR3 does, leaving the germline J gene to fill in the end. This chain links TRBV19 with TRBJ1-5, with TRBD1 identical over 7 bases. The CDR3 extends over 16 amino acids. CDR1 and CDR2 from the germline V gene are LNHDA and SQIVND (reference sequence). V lost 3 bases, J lost 0 bases, and 5 bases stayed unmatched. The CDR3 is CASSIQGGYSNQPQHF. Incomplete CDR3 DNA: TGTGCCAGTAGTATCCAGGGGGGATATAGCAATCAGCCC. Full variable domain (rest looked up from reference TRBV19 and TRBJ1-5): DGGITQSPKYLFRKEGQNVTLSCEQNLNHDAMYWYRQDPGQGLRLIYYSQIVNDFQKGDIAEGYSVSREKKESFPLTVTSAQKNPTAFYLCASSIQGGYSNQPQHFGDGTRLSIL.

Comments on this clone: The identical CDR3 is also encoded by other nucleotide sequences in the sample. CDR3 residues: CASSKRTSGSRDEQFF. The DNA read from the CDR3 is TGTGCCAGCTCAAAGAGGACTAGCGGGAGTCGGGATGAG. The genes are TRBV18 and TRBJ2-1; 13 positions agree with TRBD2. The missing CDR3 end, 3 residues past where the read stops, is filled in from the germline J gene. J was trimmed by 8 bases and V by 5 bases; bases with no gene match: 9. This CDR3 is 16 amino acids long. Germline V CDR1 and CDR2: KGHSH, LQKENI.

This clone was seen only a few times. The sequence runs out 3 residues before the end of the CDR3; the remainder is reconstructed from the germline J gene. The gene calls are TRBV19 and TRBJ1-4; D uncertain. This CDR3 region has 15 residues. Trimming shortened V by 3 bases and J by 5 bases, and 13 bases separated the two germline ends. Germline lookup yields CDR1 LNHDA and CDR2 SQIVND (reference sequence). The part of the CDR3 DNA that was read is TGTGCCAGTAGTATTGGCCGGAGGGCAAATGAAAAA. Translated: CASSIGRRANEK. The complete CDR3 protein is CASSIGRRANEKLFF.

This clone appeared many times. The read comes to an end 3 residues before the CDR3 does, leaving the germline J gene to fill in the end. The chain couples TRBV19 to TRBJ2-4; 7 nucleotides agree with TRBD1. Germline V gene sequence: CDR1 LNHDA, CDR2 SQIVND (reference sequence). CDR3 length equals 12 residues. The CDR3 reads CASSFLQGSQYF. CDR3 DNA, as far as it was read: TGTGCCAGTAGTTTCCTACAGGGGTCT.

This clone appeared many times. The read ends 3 residues before the CDR3 terminus; that terminus is restored from the germline J gene. The J gene is TRBJ2-5, the V gene TRBV10-3; TRBD1 matches at 11 bases. This CDR3 is 15 amino acids long. The ends lost 2 bases at V and 3 bases at J; junction bases unmatched: 2. Germline V gene lookup returns CDR1 ENHRY and CDR2 SYGVKD. CDR3 bases read: TGTGCCATCAGTGAGGGGGGACAGGGGGAAGAGACC. Translated: CAISEGGQGEET. The complete CDR3 reads CAISEGGQGEETQYF.

Worth noting for this clone: The missing CDR3 end, 3 residues past where the read stops, is filled in from the germline J gene. The chain links TRBV19 to TRBJ2-5; D possibly corresponds to TRBD1 (5 bases). The V end was cut by 6 bases, the J end by 5 bases, with 13 bases between. This CDR3 spans 13 amino acids. In germline, CDR1 is LNHDA, CDR2 SQIVND (reference sequence). CDR3 protein: CASRMTVSETQYF. CDR3 bases read: TGTGCCAGTAGGATGACAGTGTCGGAGACC.

This clone was detected only a few times. Read sequence stops 3 residues before the CDR3 end, and the germline J gene provides the missing end. The chain has TRBV19 and TRBJ1-5; tentative D call: TRBD1 (6 bases). The CDR3 spans 13 residues. Trimming pared 5 bases from V and 3 bases from J, leaving 8 bases between. Looked up from germline, CDR1 is LNHDA and CDR2 is SQIVND (reference sequence). The part of the CDR3 DNA that was read is TGTGCCAGTAGTGGACAGAACAATCAGCCC. Encoded protein: CASSGQNNQP. The CDR3 reads in full as CASSGQNNQPQHF.

As to this clone: The read gets to within 3 residues of the CDR3 end, and the germline J gene fills in the rest. The chain has TRBV6-2 or TRBV6-3 and TRBJ1-4; D remains unclear. V shed 6 bases and J shed 10 bases, with 18 bases lying between them. Per germline, CDR1 MNHEY and CDR2 SVGEGT. The CDR3 sequence is 14 residues long. Incomplete CDR3 DNA: TGTGCCAGCAGACCGACCGGGGTGGACGCAAAA. Translation: CASRPTGVDAK. The whole CDR3 is CASRPTGVDAKLFF.

A word on this clone: The CDR3 is cut off 3 residues early in the read; its end comes from the germline J gene. This chain connects TRBV7-9 to TRBJ2-7, with D maybe TRBD1 (6 bases). Trimming took off 10 bases at V and 3 bases at J, with 16 bases between the two ends. Per the germline V gene, CDR1 is SEHNR and CDR2 is FQNEAQ (reference sequence). This CDR3 region has 13 residues. Here the CDR3 reads CATSRDTYYEQYF. The sequenced part of the CDR3 DNA is TGTGCCACCTCCCGGGACACGTACTACGAG.

As for this clone: The CDR3 is cut off 3 residues early in the read; its end comes from the germline J gene. The V and J genes are TRBV7-9 and TRBJ1-6; 7 bases line up with TRBD1. V lost 5 bases, J lost 6 bases, and 7 bases stayed unmatched. This CDR3 is 15 amino acids long. Germline assignment: CDR1 SEHNR and CDR2 FQNEAQ (reference sequence). CDR3 sequence: CASSPGTDSNSPLHF. The DNA read from the CDR3 is TGTGCCAGCAGCCCCGGGACAGATTCTAATTCACCC. The full variable domain, in which reference TRBV7-9 and TRBJ1-6 provide the parts outside the CDR3, is DTGVSQNPRHKITKRGQNVTFRCDPISEHNRLYWYRQTLGQGPEFLTYFQNEAQLEKSRLLSDRFSAERPKGSFSTLEIQRTEQGDSAMYLCASSPGTDSNSPLHFGNGTRLTVT.

With respect to this clone: The read halts 3 residues ahead of the CDR3 end, with the missing end drawn from the germline J gene. The rearrangement links TRBV6-2 or TRBV6-3 to TRBJ2-5, with D tentatively TRBD1 or TRBD2 (5 bases each). This CDR3 contains 14 residues. CDR1 and CDR2 from the germline V gene are MNHEY and SVGEGT. Between the trimmed V and J ends, which lost 8 bases and 4 bases, there was a span of 17 bases. The CDR3 region is CASSLGENGETQYF. The covered CDR3 bases are TGTGCCAGCTCCTTAGGGGAGAATGGAGAGACC.

This clone was detected only a few times. The missing CDR3 end, 3 residues past where the read stops, is filled in from the germline J gene. V and J are TRBV18 and TRBJ1-1; a weak D match, TRBD1 (6 bases). V shed 5 bases and J shed 3 bases, with 10 bases lying between them. This CDR3 comprises 13 residues. Germline V lookup: CDR1 KGHSH, CDR2 LQKENI. CDR3 DNA (partial): TGTGCCAGCTCAAGGGCAGGGGACACTGAA. It codes for CASSRAGDTE. From start to end, the CDR3 is CASSRAGDTEAFF.

This clone has more than one count but fewer than ten. The read ends 3 residues early relative to the CDR3; the germline J gene fills the gap. Within the sample, other DNA sequences also encode this same CDR3. The chain has TRBV19 and TRBJ2-7; TRBD2 agrees at 13 bases. This CDR3 region has 16 residues. Germline CDR1 reads LNHDA; CDR2 reads SQIVND (reference sequence). After removal of 5 bases from V and 5 bases from J, the junction contained 9 bases not matched to a gene. CDR3 protein: CASSQRTSGRSHEQYF. Partial CDR3 DNA: TGTGCCAGTAGTCAGAGGACTAGCGGGAGATCTCACGAG.

Details on this clone: The read comes to an end 3 residues before the CDR3 does, leaving the germline J gene to fill in the end. This same CDR3 is encoded by further DNA sequences in the sample. The chain recombines TRBV30 with TRBJ1-1; D is unclear. V was pared by 0 bases and J by 1 base, with 6 bases between. Germline CDR1 is GTSNPN and CDR2 is SVGIG (reference sequence). CDR3 length equals 13 residues. The CDR3 bases that were read are TGTGCCTGGAGTGTACAAGAGAACACTGAA. This codes for CAWSVQENTE. The CDR3, in full, reads CAWSVQENTEAFF.

This clone came up a few times. With the read ending 3 residues before the CDR3 end, the germline J gene is used to fill in that end. The rearrangement joins TRBV7-6 to TRBJ1-1; maybe TRBD1 (6 bases). Germline V gene sequence: CDR1 SGHVS, CDR2 FNYEAQ. Between the trimmed V and J ends, which lost 5 bases and 5 bases, there was a span of 15 bases. The CDR3 contains 14 residues. The sequenced CDR3 bases are TGTGCCAGCAGCCTCCAACCCCAGGGGACTGAA. It specifies CASSLQPQGTE. The entire CDR3 reads CASSLQPQGTEAFF.

CDR3 sequence: CASSAGGTAAYGYTF. CDR3 bases read: TGTGCCAGTAGTGCAGGGGGGACAGCTGCCTATGGC. The gene calls are TRBV19 and TRBJ1-2, with 7 positions matching TRBD1. The CDR3 extends 3 residues past the end of the read, so its final part is completed from the germline J gene. The V gene's germline CDR1 is LNHDA and CDR2 SQIVND (reference sequence). The CDR3 consists of 15 residues. With 5 bases clipped from V and 4 bases from J, the junction kept 10 bases outside the gene matches.

Remarks on this clone: The CDR3 end lies 3 residues beyond the end of the read and is filled in from the germline J gene. The chain uses TRBV7-9 and TRBJ2-1; 9 bases match TRBD1. The CDR3 has 15 residues. V dropped 4 bases and J dropped 7; count of bases not matched to a gene: 8. CDR1 and CDR2 from the germline V gene are SEHNR and FQNEAQ (reference sequence). Incomplete CDR3 DNA: TGTGCCAGCAGCTCGGGACAGGGTGTTCGAAATGAG. Protein: CASSSGQGVRNE. The CDR3, in full, reads CASSSGQGVRNEQFF.

This clone has more than one count but fewer than ten. The CDR3 spells CASSLEGGPIPQYF. CDR3 bases read: TGTGCCAGCAGCTTAGAAGGCGGCCCAATCCCG. This chain connects TRBV7-2 to TRBJ2-3, with D hard to call. The CDR3 end lies 3 residues beyond the end of the read and is filled in from the germline J gene. The CDR3 loop spans 14 amino acids. In germline, CDR1 is SGHTA, CDR2 FQGNSA.

This clone was observed at least ten times. From the germline J gene comes the end of the CDR3, since the read stops 3 residues before it. The V call is TRBV20-1, the J call TRBJ1-4, with D uncertain. In germline, CDR1 is DFQATT, CDR2 SNEGSKA (reference sequence). CDR3 length: 13 residues. V lost 1 base to trimming and J lost 5 bases, with 8 bases between them. The CDR3 loop reads CSARVDKNEKLFF. CDR3 DNA (partial): TGCAGTGCTAGAGTAGACAAAAATGAAAAA.

This clone was picked up a small number of times. Other DNA variants within this sample encode the same CDR3. CDR3 bases read: TGTGCCAGCAGCACCGAACAGGGGGCGGGGCAGCCC. It codes for CASSTEQGAGQP. The entire CDR3 protein reads CASSTEQGAGQPQHF. The chain is built from TRBV7-9 and TRBJ1-5; TRBD1 aligns across 9 bases. The sequence runs out 3 residues before the end of the CDR3; the remainder is reconstructed from the germline J gene. Germline assignment: CDR1 SEHNR and CDR2 FQNEAQ (reference sequence). The CDR3 has 15 amino acids. V was clipped by 5 bases and J by 7 bases; unmatched bases: 9.

For this clone: The read stops 3 residues short of the end of the CDR3; the missing end is completed from the germline J gene. V and J are TRBV6-2 or TRBV6-3 and TRBJ2-3, with 12 bases identical to TRBD2. CDR1 and CDR2 from the germline V gene are MNHEY and SVGEGT. This CDR3 comprises 15 residues. V trimming: 6 bases; J trimming: 4 bases; junction bases outside the gene matches: 5. The CDR3 sequence: CASRAGTSGSDTQYF. The sequenced part of the CDR3 DNA is TGTGCCAGCAGAGCCGGGACTAGCGGGTCAGATACG.

A remark on this clone: The read ends 3 residues before the CDR3 terminus; that terminus is restored from the germline J gene. The chain employs TRBV19 and TRBJ2-1; 11 bases align to TRBD1. V lost 5 bases and J lost 3; bases outside the gene matches: 3. This CDR3 region has 15 residues. Germline assignment: CDR1 LNHDA and CDR2 SQIVND (reference sequence). Incomplete CDR3 DNA: TGTGCCAGTAGTCCCGGGACAGGGGGCTACAATGAG. This gives the protein CASSPGTGGYNE. The whole CDR3 region reads CASSPGTGGYNEQFF.

This clone was detected only a few times. Read coverage stops 3 residues before the CDR3 terminus; the germline J gene supplies the remainder. The rearrangement joins TRBV7-2 to TRBJ1-2; 7 nucleotides align to TRBD1. Germline CDR1 is SGHTA and CDR2 is FQGNSA. The CDR3 runs to 13 residues. V lost 5 bases to trimming and J lost 2 bases; unmatched junction nucleotides: 2. Partial CDR3 DNA: TGTGCCAGCAGCCCACAGGGGAACTATGGC. Residues: CASSPQGNYG. The whole CDR3 protein reads CASSPQGNYGYTF. Full variable domain (remainder filled in from reference TRBV7-2 and TRBJ1-2): GAGVSQSPSNKVTEKGKDVELRCDPISGHTALYWYRQSLGQGLEFLIYFQGNSAPDKSGLPSDRFSAERTGGSVSTLTIQRTQQEDSAVYLCASSPQGNYGYTFGSGTRLTVV.